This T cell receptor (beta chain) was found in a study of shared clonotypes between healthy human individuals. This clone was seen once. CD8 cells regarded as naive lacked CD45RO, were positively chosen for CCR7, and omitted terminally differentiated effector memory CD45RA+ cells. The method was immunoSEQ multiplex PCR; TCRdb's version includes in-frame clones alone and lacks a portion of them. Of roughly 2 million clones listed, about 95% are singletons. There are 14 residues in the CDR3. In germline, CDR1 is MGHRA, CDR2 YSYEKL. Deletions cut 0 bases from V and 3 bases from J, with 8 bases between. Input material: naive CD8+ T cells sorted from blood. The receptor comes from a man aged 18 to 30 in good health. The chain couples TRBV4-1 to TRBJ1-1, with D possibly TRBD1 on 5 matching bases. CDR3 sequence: CASSQDARDTEAFF. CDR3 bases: TGCGCCAGCAGCCAAGATGCCAGGGACACTGAAGCTTTCTTT.